This is a list of T cell receptor beta chains from one sample in a study of control samples from healthy donors and cancer patients. The table came from immunoSEQ multiplex PCR; TCRdb's copy has only in-frame clones and leaves some out. The sample has some 150,000 clones; about 95% are singletons. Sequencing was carried out using PBMCs. These receptors all come from a man aged 60 to 69 with colorectal cancer. Each CDR3 is given without its conserved first and last residue.

v_call,j_call,cdr3_aa
TRBV29-1,TRBJ1-2,SVDLEAADGYT
TRBV30,TRBJ1-5,AWSVNNQPQH
TRBV27,TRBJ2-5,ASSAAGATQETQY
TRBV5-1,TRBJ2-7,ASSLGQTFYEQY
TRBV5-4,TRBJ1-2,ASSLKGGSYGYT
TRBV10-2,TRBJ2-5,ASMRGTQETQY
TRBV29-1,TRBJ2-3,SVEDLWTSGGLISTDTQY
TRBV4-2,TRBJ2-3,ASSQAIGPDTQY
TRBV27,TRBJ2-3,ASSLSGGHPGNTDTQY
TRBV18,TRBJ2-3,ASSPQGAITDTQY
TRBV2,TRBJ1-5,ASSDRDSRGGQPQH
TRBV7-9,TRBJ1-2,ASSLGTGTNYGYT
TRBV5-1,TRBJ2-7,ASSPGQGFGSYEQY
TRBV25-1,TRBJ1-4,ASSDGDWVEKLF
TRBV9,TRBJ1-1,ASSPLNPLGAEAF
TRBV5-1,TRBJ2-3,ASSPGSTDTQY
TRBV19,TRBJ2-3,ASSISLGTSGGPRTDTQY
TRBV12-3/TRBV12-4,TRBJ2-3,ASSFVVLDTQY
TRBV12-2,TRBJ2-7,ASRLAGTSGVCEQY
TRBV7-2,TRBJ2-7,ASSPDRSSYEQY
TRBV5-4,TRBJ1-3,ASSLGFHSGNTIY
TRBV18,TRBJ2-7,ASSLGQVGSEQY
TRBV3-1/TRBV3-2,TRBJ2-5,ASSQDWGTGKETQY
TRBV7-2,TRBJ1-5,ASSLGRSNQPQH
TRBV5-1,TRBJ1-1,ASGQGAGNTEAF
TRBV28,TRBJ1-3,ASTLAGGSGNTIY
TRBV4-3,TRBJ2-1,ASSRDRAGGNNEQF
TRBV11-2,TRBJ2-7,ASSLGPGSSYEQY
TRBV21-1,TRBJ1-5,ASSKNDRRPQH
TRBV30,TRBJ1-2,AWNKAGNYGYT